The clone carrying this T cell receptor beta chain is labeled as medium-sized. Sequencing used immunoSEQ v3. Assay used: immunoSEQ multiplex PCR; TCRdb lists only in-frame clones, some missing. This sample has approximately 20,000 clones, with over 60% found just once. These data come from a study of TIL therapy for anti-PD-1-resistant metastatic lung cancer. Study background: Tumors were harvested before any PD-1/PD-L1 blockade. Most patients had lung adenocarcinoma.

Time point indicated: pre-treatment sample, taken before nivolumab and TIL therapy. The CDR3 length is 14 residues. Trimming removed 6 bases from V and 4 bases from J; junction bases left unmatched: 5. Germline V lookup: CDR1 MNHEY, CDR2 SVGAGI. The material sequenced was blood, taken at baseline. The clonotype comes from a person aged 25 to 85 with non-small cell lung cancer. The chain uses TRBV6-5 and TRBJ1-3, with 8 bases lining up with TRBD1. The CDR3 nucleotides are TGTGCCAGCAGCCCCAGGGGGCTGGGAAACACCATATATTTT. It yields the protein CASSPRGLGNTIYF.